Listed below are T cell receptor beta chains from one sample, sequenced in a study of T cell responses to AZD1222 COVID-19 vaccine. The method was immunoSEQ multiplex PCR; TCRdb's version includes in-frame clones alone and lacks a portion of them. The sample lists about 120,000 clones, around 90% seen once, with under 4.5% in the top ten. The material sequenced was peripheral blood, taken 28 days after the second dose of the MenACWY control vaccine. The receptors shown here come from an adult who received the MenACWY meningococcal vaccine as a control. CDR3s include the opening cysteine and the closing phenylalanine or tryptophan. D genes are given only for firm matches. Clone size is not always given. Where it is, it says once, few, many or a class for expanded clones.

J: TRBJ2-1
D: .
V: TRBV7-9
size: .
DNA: TGTGCCAGCAGCAGGTTAGACAGTGAGCAGTTCTTC
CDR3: CASSRLDSEQFF

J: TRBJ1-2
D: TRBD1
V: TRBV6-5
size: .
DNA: TGTGCCAGCAGTCCCGGGACAGGGTTCGACTATGGCTACACCTTC
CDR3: CASSPGTGFDYGYTF

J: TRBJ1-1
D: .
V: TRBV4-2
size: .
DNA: TGTGCCAGCAGCCGCCATTACAGGGAATCCAACACTGAAGCTTTCTTT
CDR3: CASSRHYRESNTEAFF

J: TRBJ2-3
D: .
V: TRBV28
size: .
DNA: TGTGCCAGCAGTGAGGGCGGCGAGGGGCCAGATACGCAGTATTTT
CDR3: CASSEGGEGPDTQYF

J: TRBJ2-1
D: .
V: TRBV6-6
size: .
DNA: TGTGCCAGCAGGCCCCCGTCTAGCTCCTACAATGAGCAGTTCTTC
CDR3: CASRPPSSSYNEQFF

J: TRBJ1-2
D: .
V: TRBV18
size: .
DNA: TGTGCCAGCTCACCACATCCGGACGACTATGGCTACACCTTC
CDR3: CASSPHPDDYGYTF

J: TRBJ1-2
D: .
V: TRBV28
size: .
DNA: TGTGCCAGCAGTTTACAGTCAAATGGCTACACCTTC
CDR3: CASSLQSNGYTF

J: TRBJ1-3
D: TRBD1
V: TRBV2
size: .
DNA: TGTGCCAGCAGTGCGGACAGGGGAAGCTCTGGAAACACCATATATTTT
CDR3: CASSADRGSSGNTIYF

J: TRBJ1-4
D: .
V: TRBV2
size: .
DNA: TGTGCCAGCTCCCCGGTGGGGACGCCCTCGGAAAAACTGTTTTTT
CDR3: CASSPVGTPSEKLFF

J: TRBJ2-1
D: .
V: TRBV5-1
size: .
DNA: TGCGCCAGCAGCTTGGGCGATATCGCCTACAATGAGCAGTTCTTC
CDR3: CASSLGDIAYNEQFF

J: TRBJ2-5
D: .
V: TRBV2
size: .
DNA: TGTGCCAGCAGTGGTGGGTCGCATCAAGAGACCCAGTACTTC
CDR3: CASSGGSHQETQYF

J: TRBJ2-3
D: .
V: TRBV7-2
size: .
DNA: TGTGCCAGCACCATGTCAGATACGCAGTATTTT
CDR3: CASTMSDTQYF

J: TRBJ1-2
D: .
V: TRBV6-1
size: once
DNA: TGTGCCAGCAGTGAAGCTGGACACCACTTC
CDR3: CASSEAGHHF

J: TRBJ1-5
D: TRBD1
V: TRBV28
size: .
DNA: TGTGCCAGCAGAACAGGGGGGAATCAGCCCCAGCATTTT
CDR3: CASRTGGNQPQHF

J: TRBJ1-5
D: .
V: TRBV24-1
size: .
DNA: TGTGCCACCAGTGACCCCGCAGGGTGGGTCAATCAGCCCCAGCATTTT
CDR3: CATSDPAGWVNQPQHF

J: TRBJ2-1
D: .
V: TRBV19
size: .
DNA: TGTGCCAGTAGTATTCGGTACGTCGGGGGATTTATTTTGGGTGAGCAGTTCTTC
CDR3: CASSIRYVGGFILGEQFF

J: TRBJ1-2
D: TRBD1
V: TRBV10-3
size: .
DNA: TGTGCCATCAGTGAAACGGACAGGGGCTATGGCTACACCTTC
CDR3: CAISETDRGYGYTF

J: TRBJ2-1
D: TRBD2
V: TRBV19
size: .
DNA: TGTGCCAGTAGTTCCTTGGGGAGGGACAATGAGCAGTTCTTC
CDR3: CASSSLGRDNEQFF

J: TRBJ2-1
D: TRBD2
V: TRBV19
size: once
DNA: TGTGCCAGTAGTCTCGGACCCGGGACTAGCGGGAGTAGTGGGGATAATGAGCAGTTCTTC
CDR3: CASSLGPGTSGSSGDNEQFF

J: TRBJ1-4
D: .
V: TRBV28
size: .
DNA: TGTGCCACCCCCGAACAGGGACGGGAAAAACTGTTTTTT
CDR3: CATPEQGREKLFF

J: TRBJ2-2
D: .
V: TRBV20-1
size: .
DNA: TGCAGTGCTAGTCTACCGAACACCGGGGAGCTGTTTTTT
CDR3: CSASLPNTGELFF

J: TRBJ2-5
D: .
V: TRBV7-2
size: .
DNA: TGTGCCAGCAGCCCCAGGGGCCCGGGGTCCAAAGAGACCCAGTACTTC
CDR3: CASSPRGPGSKETQYF

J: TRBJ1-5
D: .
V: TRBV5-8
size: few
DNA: TGTGCCAGCAGCTTGGGGGACCGAAATCAGCCCCAGCATTTT
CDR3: CASSLGDRNQPQHF

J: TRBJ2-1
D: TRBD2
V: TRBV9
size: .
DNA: TGTGCCAGCAGCGTTGGTCTAGCGGGGCGAGAATACAATGAGCAGTTCTTC
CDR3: CASSVGLAGREYNEQFF

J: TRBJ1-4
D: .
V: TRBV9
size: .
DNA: TGTGCCAGCAGCCCGTGGACAGACCCTGAAAAACTGTTTTTT
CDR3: CASSPWTDPEKLFF

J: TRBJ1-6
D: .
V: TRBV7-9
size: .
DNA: TGTGCCAGCAGCCCAGGGGCCGCCAGCTCCTATAATTCACCCCTCCACTTT
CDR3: CASSPGAASSYNSPLHF

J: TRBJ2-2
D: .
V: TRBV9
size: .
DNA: TGTGCCAGCAGCGAATCTGACACCGGGGAGCTGTTTTTT
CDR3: CASSESDTGELFF

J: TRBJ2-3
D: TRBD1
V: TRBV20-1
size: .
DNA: TGCAGTGCTAGTAGACAGGGGGATACGCAGTATTTT
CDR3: CSASRQGDTQYF

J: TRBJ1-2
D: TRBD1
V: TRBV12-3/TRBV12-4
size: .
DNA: TGTGCCAGCAAGCTGACAGGGGATTATGGCTACACCTTC
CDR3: CASKLTGDYGYTF

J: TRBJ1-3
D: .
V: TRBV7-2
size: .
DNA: TGTGCCAGCAGCTTAGTAGGGAGTGGCGGAAACACCATATATTTT
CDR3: CASSLVGSGGNTIYF